This T cell receptor (beta chain) is from a study of regulatory T cells in long-lasting Graves disease. The authors built TCR beta libraries using iRepertoire HTBI primers and Arm-PCR of CDR3 regions. One entry per CDR3 protein results from TCRdb running MiXCR on the multiplex PCR reads. Of 400,000 or so distinct CDR3 sequences listed, 20% to 25% are singletons. This clonotype was seen a handful of times. Time point meaning: persistent/refractory GD, antithyroid drugs over 5 years with positive TRAb. The TCR library was made from RNA that had been extracted from PBMCs in TRIzol. V dropped 7 bases and J dropped 2 bases, with 18 bases sitting between them. This CDR3 has 15 amino acids. CDR1 and CDR2 (germline): DFQATT, SNEGSKA (reference sequence).

This specimen was peripheral blood mononuclear cells (PBMCs), taken when the disease was refractory, from a patient treated with antithyroid drugs. The origin of this receptor is a female donor with Graves disease. The rearrangement links TRBV20-1 to TRBJ1-5; TRBD1 is a possible D gene (5 bases). For the CDR3, the DNA is TGCAGTGTATCCGGAGGGGCTACGGGCAATCAGCCCCAGCATTTT. Amino acids: CSVSGGATGNQPQHF.